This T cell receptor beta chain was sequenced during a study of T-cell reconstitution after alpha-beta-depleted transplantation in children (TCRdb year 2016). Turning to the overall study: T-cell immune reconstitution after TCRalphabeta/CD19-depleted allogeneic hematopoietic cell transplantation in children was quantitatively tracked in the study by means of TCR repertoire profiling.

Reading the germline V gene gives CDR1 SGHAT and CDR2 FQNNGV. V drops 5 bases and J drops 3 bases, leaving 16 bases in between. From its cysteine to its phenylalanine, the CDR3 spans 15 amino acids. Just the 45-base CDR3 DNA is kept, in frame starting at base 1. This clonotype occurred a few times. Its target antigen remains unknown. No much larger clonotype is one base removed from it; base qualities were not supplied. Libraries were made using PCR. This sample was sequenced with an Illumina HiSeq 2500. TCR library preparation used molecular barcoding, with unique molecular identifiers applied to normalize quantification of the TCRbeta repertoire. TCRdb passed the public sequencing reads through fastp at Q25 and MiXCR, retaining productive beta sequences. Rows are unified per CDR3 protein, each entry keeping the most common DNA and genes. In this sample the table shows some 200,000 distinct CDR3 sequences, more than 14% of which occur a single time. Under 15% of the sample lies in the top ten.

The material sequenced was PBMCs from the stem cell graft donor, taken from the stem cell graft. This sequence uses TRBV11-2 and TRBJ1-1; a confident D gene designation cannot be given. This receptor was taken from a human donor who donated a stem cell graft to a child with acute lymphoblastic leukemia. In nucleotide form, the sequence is TGTGCCAGCAGCCCCCATGGGGTTCGGGACACTGAAGCTTTCTTT. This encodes CASSPHGVRDTEAFF.